What follows is one TCR beta chain and its context. The target antigen is unknown. Trimming cost V 6 bases and J 7 bases; bases outside gene matches: 9. The CDR3 covers 15 residues. Germline lookup yields CDR1 KGHSH and CDR2 LQKENI. The record originates from a study of cytomegalovirus exposure and HLA in healthy donors. Study-level points and caveats: It was reportedly the case that the classifier diagnosed cytomegalovirus status with high specificity and sensitivity. The authors enumerated roughly 160 TCR beta chains as linked to cytomegalovirus.

Measured with immunoSEQ multiplex PCR; TCRdb has only the in-frame clones, and not every one. The sample lists 150,000 to 200,000 clones, approximately 86% seen once, with approximately 2.6% in the top ten. The chain employs TRBV18 and TRBJ2-2, with 9 bases that match TRBD1. Material: PBMCs. This sequence was found in a man younger than 35 in good health and CMV-seropositive. CDR3 amino acids: CASSPTGQGGGELFF. The CDR3 nucleotides are TGTGCCAGCTCTCCGACGGGACAGGGAGGCGGGGAGCTGTTTTTT.